What follows is one T cell receptor beta chain and its context. Its antigen remains unidentified. Base qualities were left out, and no much larger clone turns up one base away. The method behind the library was the immunoSEQ multiplex PCR assay. In most patients, genomic DNA was isolated using the Qiagen DNeasy Blood and Tissue Kit and sent frozen to Adaptive Biotechnologies for TCR sequencing. For most patients, high-throughput TCR-beta CDR3 sequencing of genomic DNA was performed by Adaptive Biotechnologies. Processing in the source paper ran as follows. TCR sequencing data for roughly 20 patients were retrieved from Adaptive's ImmunoSEQ software; three other patients were processed with MiXCR and VDJtools. To correct CD4 versus CD8 sorting errors, any sequence found in both subsets at a frequency ratio below 5:1 was removed. CDR3 nucleotide sequences shared between donor and recipient were removed because their origin could not be assigned. At least 2-fold expansion over unstimulated cells and a minimum CFSE-low frequency of 0.002% (template counts) or 0.001% (read counts) were required for clones to be classified as alloreactive. Clones detected in sequenced pre-transplant spleen, lymph node, or MLR CFSE-low populations of the donor or recipient were defined as mappable. The cumulative frequency of alloreactive clones was calculated as a percentage of all sequences, weighted by copy number. TCRdb holds this immuneACCESS table with in-frame rearrangements only. Some clones are missing; in checked studies, unresolved V genes explain under half, and the rest has no known cause. V, J and clone size are those of that table, while D and trimming were read from the DNA. The sample has around 50,000 clones on record, around 92% of them singletons. The top ten clonotypes cover over 0.55% of the sample.

The time point label here, explained by the study, means: cells obtained before transplantation from donor or recipient. CD3+CD4+ and CD3+CD8+ populations were FACS-sorted from unstimulated pre-transplant donor and recipient cells taken from spleen or lymph nodes. These data belong to a study of graft-versus-host responses after intestinal transplantation (dated by TCRdb to 2020 to 2022). Looking at the study overall: The transplants that recipients got were multivisceral, liver-intestinal, or isolated intestinal. All recipients received anti-thymocyte globulin induction followed by maintenance tacrolimus and steroids for 3 to 4 years. Rather than going through the commercial service, samples from a few later patients were sequenced in-house on an Illumina MiSeq and processed with MiXCR. Donor T cell macrochimerism was defined as a peak of at least 4% donor T cells among recipient peripheral blood mononuclear cells. A cohort of 24 intestinal transplant recipients, including one retransplant, was enrolled, and a few patients lacking pretransplant specimens were excluded. Graft-versus-host and host-versus-graft alloreactive T cell clones were tracked in the graft, circulation and bone marrow after intestinal transplantation using bulk TCR-beta CDR3 sequencing. Alloreactive clones were identified by sequencing pre-transplant mixed lymphocyte reaction products and comparing them with unstimulated pre-transplant donor and recipient T cells.

Overall study results and their limits: Patients with donor T cell macrochimerism had high GvH to HvG T cell clonal ratios in their allografts. The conclusions were limited by the relatively low number and heterogeneity of the intestinal transplant patients. GvH clones were detected in recipient bone marrow, and some appeared earlier in ileal mucosa or blood, consistent with an intestinal mucosal origin. Peak levels of circulating GvH clones were associated with declines in HvG clones early after transplant.

Measured from the cysteine to the phenylalanine, the CDR3 is 16 residues long. Only the CDR3 DNA is retained, 48 bases long and in frame from the first base. V is reduced by 7 bases and J by 9 bases, leaving a spacing of 25 bases between them. Via the germline V gene, CDR1 is MDHEN and CDR2 SYDVKM. The sequence joins TRBV28 to TRBJ2-1; TRBD1 might be the D gene, on 6 matching bases. The sequenced sample was unstimulated CD4+ T cells sorted from spleen or lymph node cells, obtained before transplant. The sequence was collected from a human donor who was the organ donor for an intestinal transplant. The DNA reads TGTGCCAGCACCAGTAATCCCTGGGGGCCAGGGCTTGAGCAGTTCTTC. This yields the protein CASTSNPWGPGLEQFF.